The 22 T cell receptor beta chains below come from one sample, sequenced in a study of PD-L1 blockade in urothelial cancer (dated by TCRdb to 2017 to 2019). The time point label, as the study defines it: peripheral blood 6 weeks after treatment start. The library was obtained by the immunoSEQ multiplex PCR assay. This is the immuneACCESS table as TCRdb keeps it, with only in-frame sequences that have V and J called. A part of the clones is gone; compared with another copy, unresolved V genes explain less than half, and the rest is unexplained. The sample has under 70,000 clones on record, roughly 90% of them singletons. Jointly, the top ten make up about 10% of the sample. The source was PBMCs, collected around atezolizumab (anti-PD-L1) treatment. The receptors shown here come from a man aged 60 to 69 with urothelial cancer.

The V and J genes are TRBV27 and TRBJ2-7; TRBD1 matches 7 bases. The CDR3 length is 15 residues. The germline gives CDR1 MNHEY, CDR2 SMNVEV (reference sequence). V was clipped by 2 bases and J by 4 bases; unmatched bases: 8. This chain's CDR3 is CASSLSRQGVYEQYF. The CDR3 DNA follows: TGTGCCAGCAGTTTAAGTAGACAGGGCGTTTACGAGCAGTACTTC.

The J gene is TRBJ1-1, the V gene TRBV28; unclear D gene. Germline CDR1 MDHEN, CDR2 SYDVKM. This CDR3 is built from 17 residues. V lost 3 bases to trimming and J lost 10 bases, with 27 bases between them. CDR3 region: CASSLSDRRRFFVAAFF. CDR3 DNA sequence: TGTGCCAGCAGTTTGTCGGATAGGAGGAGGTTTTTTGTTGCAGCTTTCTTT.

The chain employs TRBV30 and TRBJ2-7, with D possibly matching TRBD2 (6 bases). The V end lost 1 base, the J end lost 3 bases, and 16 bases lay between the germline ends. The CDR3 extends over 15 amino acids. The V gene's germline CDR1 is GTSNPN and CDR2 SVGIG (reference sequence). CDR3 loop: CAWSEPQNGGYEQYF. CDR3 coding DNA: TGTGCCTGGAGTGAACCCCAAAACGGGGGCTACGAGCAGTACTTC.

The CDR3 loop is CASREPQGAGELFF. CDR3 DNA: TGTGCCAGCAGAGAACCCCAGGGGGCCGGGGAGCTGTTTTTT. This chain connects TRBV2 to TRBJ2-2; 7 nucleotides match TRBD1. This CDR3 spans 14 amino acids. The ends lost 6 bases at V and 6 bases at J; junction bases unmatched: 7. The germline V gene has CDR1 SNHLY and CDR2 FYNNEI.

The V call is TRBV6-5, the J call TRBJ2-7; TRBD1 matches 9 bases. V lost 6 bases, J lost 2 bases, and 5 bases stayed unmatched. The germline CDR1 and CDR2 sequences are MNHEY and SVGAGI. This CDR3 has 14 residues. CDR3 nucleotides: TGTGCCAGCAGCCCCGACAGGGGGACCTACGAGCAGTACTTC. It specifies CASSPDRGTYEQYF.

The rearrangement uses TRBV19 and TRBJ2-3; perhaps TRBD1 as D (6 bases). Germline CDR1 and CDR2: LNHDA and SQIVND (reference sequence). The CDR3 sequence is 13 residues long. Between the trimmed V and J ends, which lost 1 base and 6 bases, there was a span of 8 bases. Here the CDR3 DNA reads TGTGCCAGTAGTATAGGAACAGGGGATACGCAGTATTTT. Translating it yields CASSIGTGDTQYF.

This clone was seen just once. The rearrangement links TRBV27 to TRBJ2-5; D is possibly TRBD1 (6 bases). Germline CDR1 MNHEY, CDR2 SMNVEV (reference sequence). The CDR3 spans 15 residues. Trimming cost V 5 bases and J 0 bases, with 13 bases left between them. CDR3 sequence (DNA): TGTGCCAGCAGTCACACCCGGGACAACCAAGAGACCCAGTACTTC. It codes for CASSHTRDNQETQYF.

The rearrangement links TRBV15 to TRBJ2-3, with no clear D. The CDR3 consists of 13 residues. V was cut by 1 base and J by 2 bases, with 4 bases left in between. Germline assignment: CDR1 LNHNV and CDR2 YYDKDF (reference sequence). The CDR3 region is CATSRAFTDTQYF. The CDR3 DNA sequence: TGTGCCACCAGCAGAGCTTTCACAGATACGCAGTATTTT.

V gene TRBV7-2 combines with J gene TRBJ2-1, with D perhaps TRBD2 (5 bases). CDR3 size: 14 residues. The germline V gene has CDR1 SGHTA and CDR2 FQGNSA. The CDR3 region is CATSGIYTHNEQFF. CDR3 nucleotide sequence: TGTGCTACCTCGGGGATCTATACCCACAATGAGCAGTTCTTC.

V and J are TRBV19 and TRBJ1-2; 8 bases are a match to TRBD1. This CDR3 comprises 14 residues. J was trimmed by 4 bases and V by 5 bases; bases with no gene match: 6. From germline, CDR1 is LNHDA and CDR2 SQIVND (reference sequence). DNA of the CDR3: TGTGCCAGTAGTCCGACAGGGGCCGCCTATGGCTACACCTTC. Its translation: CASSPTGAAYGYTF.

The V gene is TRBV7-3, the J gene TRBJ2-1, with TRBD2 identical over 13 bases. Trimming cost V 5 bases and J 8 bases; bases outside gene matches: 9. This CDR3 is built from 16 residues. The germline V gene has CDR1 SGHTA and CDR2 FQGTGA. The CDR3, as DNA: TGTGCCAGCAGCCCCCTAACTAGCGGGAGGGCCTATGAGCAGTTCTTC. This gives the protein CASSPLTSGRAYEQFF.

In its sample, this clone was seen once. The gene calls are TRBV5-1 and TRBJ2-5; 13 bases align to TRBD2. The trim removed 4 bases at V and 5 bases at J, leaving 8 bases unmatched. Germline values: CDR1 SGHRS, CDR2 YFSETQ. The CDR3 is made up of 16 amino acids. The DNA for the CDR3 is TGCGCCAGCAGCGACGGACTAGCGGGGGTGGGGGAGACCCAGTACTTC. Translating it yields CASSDGLAGVGETQYF.

The CDR3 is CASSLVRDRGQTQYF. For the CDR3, the DNA is TGTGCCAGCAGCTTGGTAAGGGACAGGGGACAGACCCAGTACTTC. V and J are TRBV5-5 and TRBJ2-5; 10 nucleotides match TRBD1. Germline values: CDR1 SGHKS, CDR2 YYEKEE (reference sequence). After removal of 0 bases from V and 6 bases from J, the junction contained 5 bases not matched to a gene. The CDR3 has 15 residues.

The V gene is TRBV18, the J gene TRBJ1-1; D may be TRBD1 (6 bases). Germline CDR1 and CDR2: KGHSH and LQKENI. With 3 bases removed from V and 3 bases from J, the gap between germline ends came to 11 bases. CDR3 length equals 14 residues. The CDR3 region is CASSPARGDTEAFF. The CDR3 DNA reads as TGTGCCAGCTCACCGGCCAGGGGAGACACTGAAGCTTTCTTT.

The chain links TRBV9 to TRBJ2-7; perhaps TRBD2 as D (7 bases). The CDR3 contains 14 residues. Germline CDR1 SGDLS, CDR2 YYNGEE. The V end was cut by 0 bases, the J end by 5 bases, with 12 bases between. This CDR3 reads CASSVARGGNEQYF. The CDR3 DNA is TGTGCCAGCAGCGTAGCAAGGGGGGGCAACGAGCAGTACTTC. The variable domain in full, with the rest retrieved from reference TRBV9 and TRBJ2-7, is DSGVTQTPKHLITATGQRVTLRCSPRSGDLSVYWYQQSLDQGLQFLIQYYNGEERAKGNILERFSAQQFPDLHSELNLSSLELGDSALYFCASSVARGGNEQYFGPGTRLTVT.

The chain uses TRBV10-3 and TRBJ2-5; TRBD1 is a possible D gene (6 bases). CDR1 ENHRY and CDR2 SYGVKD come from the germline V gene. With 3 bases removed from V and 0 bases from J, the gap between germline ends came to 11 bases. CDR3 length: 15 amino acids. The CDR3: CAISDMRGNQETQYF. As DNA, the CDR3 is TGTGCCATCAGTGACATGAGGGGGAACCAAGAGACCCAGTACTTC.

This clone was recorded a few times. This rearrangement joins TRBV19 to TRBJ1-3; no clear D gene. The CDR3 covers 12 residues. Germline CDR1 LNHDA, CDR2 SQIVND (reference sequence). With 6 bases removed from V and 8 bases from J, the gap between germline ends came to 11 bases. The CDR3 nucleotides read TGTGCCAGTAGCCCCGCCGAGGACACCATATATTTT. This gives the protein CASSPAEDTIYF.

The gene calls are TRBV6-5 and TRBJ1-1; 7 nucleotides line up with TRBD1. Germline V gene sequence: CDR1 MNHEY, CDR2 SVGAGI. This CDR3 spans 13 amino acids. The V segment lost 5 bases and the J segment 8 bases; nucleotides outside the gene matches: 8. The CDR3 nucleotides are TGTGCCAGCAGTATGTTCGACAGGGACGAAGCTTTCTTT. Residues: CASSMFDRDEAFF.

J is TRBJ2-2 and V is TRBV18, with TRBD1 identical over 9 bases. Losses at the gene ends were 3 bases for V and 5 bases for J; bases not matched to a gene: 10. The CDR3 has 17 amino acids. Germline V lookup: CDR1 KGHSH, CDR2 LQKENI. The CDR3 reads CASSPSSGQGGTGELFF. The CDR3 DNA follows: TGTGCCAGCTCACCTTCTTCGGGACAGGGAGGTACCGGGGAGCTGTTTTTT.

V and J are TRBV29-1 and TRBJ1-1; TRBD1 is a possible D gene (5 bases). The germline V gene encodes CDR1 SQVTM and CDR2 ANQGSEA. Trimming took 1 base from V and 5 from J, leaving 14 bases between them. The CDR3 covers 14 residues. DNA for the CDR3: TGCAGCGTTGAAGGGGCGGGGGAATGGACTGAAGCTTTCTTT. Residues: CSVEGAGEWTEAFF.

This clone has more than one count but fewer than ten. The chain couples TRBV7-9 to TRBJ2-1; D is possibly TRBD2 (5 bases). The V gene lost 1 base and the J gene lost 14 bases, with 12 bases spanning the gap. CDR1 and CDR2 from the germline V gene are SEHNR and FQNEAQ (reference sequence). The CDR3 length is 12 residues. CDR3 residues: CASSLVGGSEFF. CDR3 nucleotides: TGTGCCAGCAGCTTAGTGGGTGGGAGCGAGTTCTTC.

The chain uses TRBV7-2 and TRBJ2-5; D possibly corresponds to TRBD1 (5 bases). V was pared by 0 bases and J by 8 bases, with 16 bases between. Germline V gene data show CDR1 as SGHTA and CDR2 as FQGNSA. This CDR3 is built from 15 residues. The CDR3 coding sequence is TGTGCCAGCAGCTTAGCTCCTGCGCAGGGTCAAACCCAGTACTTC. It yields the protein CASSLAPAQGQTQYF.